This T cell receptor beta chain was recorded in a study of blood T cell repertoires in COVID-19. Authors' methods: From reference gene primer amplification, estimates of nucleated cell counts were derived. The method was immunoSEQ multiplex PCR; TCRdb's version includes in-frame clones alone and lacks a portion of them. The V and J calls and clone size come from that table; D and trimming were worked out from the DNA. This sample has 130,000 to 150,000 clones; around four fifths occur once, and the top ten carry less than 50%. Specimen: peripheral blood. The origin of this receptor is a human donor in a cohort sampled during active COVID-19.

Here the CDR3 reads CATQTGGNGYTF. The DNA for the CDR3 is TGTGCCACCCAGACAGGGGGGAATGGCTACACCTTC. V is TRBV10-3 and J is TRBJ1-2; 9 bases are shared with TRBD1. The CDR3 loop spans 12 amino acids. Germline V gene sequence: CDR1 ENHRY, CDR2 SYGVKD. V was clipped by 10 bases and J by 6 bases; unmatched bases: 6.